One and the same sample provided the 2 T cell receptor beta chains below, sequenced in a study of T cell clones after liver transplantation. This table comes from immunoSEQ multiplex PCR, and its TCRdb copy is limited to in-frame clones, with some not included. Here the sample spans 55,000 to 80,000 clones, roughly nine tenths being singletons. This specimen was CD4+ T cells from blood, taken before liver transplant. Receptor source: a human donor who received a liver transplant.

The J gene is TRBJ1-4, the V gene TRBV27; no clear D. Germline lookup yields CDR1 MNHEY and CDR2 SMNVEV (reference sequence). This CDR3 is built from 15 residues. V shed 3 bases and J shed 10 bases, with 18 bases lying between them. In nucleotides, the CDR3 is TGTGCCAGCAGTTTTCCGGAGGAGGGAACGGGAAAACTGTTTTTT. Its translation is CASSFPEEGTGKLFF.

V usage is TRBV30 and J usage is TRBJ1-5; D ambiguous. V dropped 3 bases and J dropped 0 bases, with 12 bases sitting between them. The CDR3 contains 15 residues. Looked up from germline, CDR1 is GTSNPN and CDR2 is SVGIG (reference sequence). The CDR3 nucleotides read TGTGCCTGGAGGGGCAGGTCCTATAGCAATCAGCCCCAGCATTTT. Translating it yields CAWRGRSYSNQPQHF.